The clone carrying this T cell receptor beta chain turned up a few times. Its antigen is still unknown. This record comes from a study of response to subunit inactivated influenza vaccine. TCRdb re-derived calls from the RT-PCR reads in MiXCR, one entry per CDR3 protein. The profile covers some 200,000 distinct CDR3 sequences, with 12% appearing a single time and roughly 29% taken by the ten largest. Per the germline V gene, CDR1 is MNHEY and CDR2 is SVGEGT. Trimming at V came to 5 bases and at J to 4 bases, leaving 6 bases not matched to a gene. This CDR3 comprises 15 residues. Study-level points and caveats: There was a suggestion from the authors that each seasonal influenza vaccination recruits few new T cells.

These data were also reused for a study on T cells expressing NK-cell markers. That work states: Beta-chain TCR cDNA was generated via 5'RACE template switching with UMIs. Each TCR beta repertoire originated in sorted T cells that were CD3+CD56+NKG2C+, CD3+CD56+NKG2C- or CD3+CD56-NKG2C+. The sequencing cohort of eight donors included seven HCMV-seropositive individuals and one seronegative individual. These clonotypes additionally ranked first within the CD3+CD56-NKG2C+ fraction of a few donors.

The chain couples TRBV6-2 or TRBV6-3 to TRBJ2-2; 8 nucleotides match TRBD1. The receptor's source is a man aged 50-60 years who received an inactivated influenza vaccine. The sequences come from CD8+ T cells sorted from PBMCs, collected approximately 12 days after vaccination. CDR3 protein: CASSRTGFGTGELFF. CDR3 DNA: TGTGCCAGCAGTCGGACAGGGTTTGGCACCGGGGAGCTGTTTTTT.